Below, 26 T cell receptor beta chains from the same sample are listed, as sequenced in a study of neoadjuvant anti-PD-1 for oral cavity cancer. Data came from immunoSEQ multiplex PCR; TCRdb stores just in-frame clones and leaves some out. The sample includes 55,000 to 80,000 clones, about 86% of them seen just once. The time point denotes: after neoadjuvant nivolumab, at surgical resection. Sequenced here: PBMCs, sampled after nivolumab (anti-PD-1) treatment. The receptor set was obtained from a person aged 35-80 years with oral cavity squamous cell carcinoma.

The rearrangement joins TRBV7-2 to TRBJ2-5, with TRBD1 as a possible D gene (5 bases). From germline, CDR1 is SGHTA and CDR2 FQGNSA. The length of the CDR3 is 14 residues. Trimming cost V 1 base and J 5 bases, with 11 bases left between them. The CDR3 region has the DNA TGTGCCAGCAGCTTAGGTACGGCAGGGGAGACCCAGTACTTC. Translation: CASSLGTAGETQYF.

The V gene is TRBV29-1, the J gene TRBJ1-2; D gene ambiguous. The V end lost 4 bases, the J end lost 2 bases, and 5 bases lay between the germline ends. From germline, CDR1 is SQVTM and CDR2 ANQGSEA. CDR3 size: 11 residues. The chain's CDR3 is CSVGVNYGYTF. As DNA, the CDR3 is TGCAGCGTTGGGGTGAACTATGGCTACACCTTC.

The chain joins TRBV7-2 to TRBJ1-5; D unresolved. V was shortened by 2 bases and J by 6 bases, with 8 bases between the two germline ends. The CDR3 extends over 13 amino acids. CDR1 is SGHTA and CDR2 is FQGNSA in the germline V gene. This chain's CDR3 is CASSLRGSQPQHF. DNA for the CDR3: TGTGCCAGCAGCTTAAGAGGGTCTCAGCCCCAGCATTTT. Looking up the rest from reference TRBV7-2 and TRBJ1-5 gives the full variable domain: GAGVSQSPSNKVTEKGKDVELRCDPISGHTALYWYRQSLGQGLEFLIYFQGNSAPDKSGLPSDRFSAERTGGSVSTLTIQRTQQEDSAVYLCASSLRGSQPQHFGDGTRLSIL.

V and J are TRBV4-2 and TRBJ2-3, with TRBD2 identical over 12 bases. The CDR3 has 15 amino acids. Germline loops: CDR1 LGHNA, CDR2 YNFKEQ. Trimming removed 4 bases from V and 3 bases from J; junction bases left unmatched: 2. The CDR3 here is CASSLTSGRTDTQYF. The CDR3 DNA is TGTGCCAGCAGCCTTACTAGCGGGAGGACAGATACGCAGTATTTT.

The chain carries TRBV7-8 and TRBJ2-7, with 8 positions matching TRBD2. Looked up from germline, CDR1 is SGHVS and CDR2 is FQNEAQ. The CDR3 is 16 amino acids. Germline trimming cut 5 bases from V and 7 bases from J; bases unmatched to any gene: 16. The CDR3 here is CASSPVGAGGRKEQYF. The DNA of the CDR3 is TGTGCCAGCAGCCCCGTGGGGGCGGGGGGCAGAAAGGAGCAGTACTTC.

The chain carries TRBV7-9 and TRBJ2-7; D not certain. This CDR3 comprises 12 residues. The germline V gene has CDR1 SEHNR and CDR2 FQNEAQ (reference sequence). V was trimmed by 1 base and J by 5 bases, leaving 6 bases between them. This CDR3 reads CASSLVADEQYF. CDR3 nucleotide sequence: TGTGCCAGCAGCTTAGTTGCAGACGAGCAGTACTTC.

This rearrangement joins TRBV28 to TRBJ2-7; 9 bases fit TRBD1. V was clipped by 3 bases and J by 5 bases; unmatched bases: 5. CDR1 and CDR2 from the germline V gene are MDHEN and SYDVKM. This CDR3 region has 14 residues. The CDR3 DNA sequence: TGTGCCAGCAGTTTTCCTCGGGACAGGGACGAGCAGTACTTC. Amino acids: CASSFPRDRDEQYF.

The CDR3 DNA reads TGCGCCAGCAGCTTACATACCGGCGGGGAAGCTTTCTTT. This gives the protein CASSLHTGGEAFF. The chain combines TRBV5-1 with TRBJ1-1; D remains unclear. Germline values: CDR1 SGHRS, CDR2 YFSETQ. Trimming removed 2 bases at V and 8 bases at J, with 13 bases between. The CDR3 is 13 residues long.

The V call is TRBV7-9, the J call TRBJ1-1, with 7 positions matching TRBD1. The ends lost 6 bases at V and 0 bases at J; junction bases unmatched: 1. The CDR3 length is 13 residues. From germline, CDR1 is SEHNR and CDR2 FQNEAQ (reference sequence). The CDR3 sequence is CASRDRMNTEAFF. DNA for the CDR3: TGTGCCAGCAGGGACAGGATGAACACTGAAGCTTTCTTT.

The gene calls are TRBV7-9 and TRBJ2-6, with D perhaps assigned TRBD1 or TRBD2 (5 bases each). The CDR3 length is 17 residues. V was pared by 4 bases and J by 4 bases, with 17 bases between. CDR1 and CDR2 from the germline V gene are SEHNR and FQNEAQ (reference sequence). CDR3 residues: CASSSYPSGTGANVLTF. The CDR3 coding sequence is TGTGCCAGCAGCTCGTACCCTTCAGGGACCGGGGCCAACGTCCTGACTTTC.

This chain joins TRBV29-1 and TRBJ2-7; D remains unclear. Trimming left V 3 bases short and J 3 bases short, with 12 bases between. The CDR3 length is 13 residues. Germline lookup yields CDR1 SQVTM and CDR2 ANQGSEA. The CDR3 region has the DNA TGCAGCGTTGAGAGAGGCAGTAGCTACGAGCAGTACTTC. This translates into CSVERGSSYEQYF.

V usage is TRBV7-9 and J usage is TRBJ1-1, with D uncertain. Germline CDR1 SEHNR, CDR2 FQNEAQ (reference sequence). The CDR3 contains 14 residues. V lost 3 bases, J lost 4 bases, and 12 bases lay in between. CDR3 nucleotides: TGTGCCAGCAGCTTTCCGGCTCGGGGCACTGAAGCTTTCTTT. Amino acids: CASSFPARGTEAFF.

In this sample, this clone turned up a few times. The rearrangement links TRBV29-1 to TRBJ2-1; D might be TRBD1 or TRBD2, each matching 6 bases. The CDR3 is 13 residues long. Germline CDR1 SQVTM, CDR2 ANQGSEA. V was clipped by 6 bases and J by 9 bases, with 18 bases between them. Written as DNA, the CDR3 is TGCAGCGTCAAATGGGGGGCCTTAGGTGAGCAGTTCTTC. Its protein product is CSVKWGALGEQFF.

V gene TRBV10-1 combines with J gene TRBJ2-7, with 9 bases matching TRBD1. The germline V gene encodes CDR1 WNHNN and CDR2 SYGVQD (reference sequence). There are 14 residues in the CDR3. With V trimmed by 4 bases and J by 6 bases, 7 bases remained unmatched. The CDR3 sequence: CASSGGQGSREQYF. As DNA, the CDR3 is TGCGCCAGCAGTGGTGGACAGGGGTCACGCGAGCAGTACTTC.

The genes are TRBV2 and TRBJ2-3; 7 bases are a match to TRBD1. V lost 6 bases and J lost 2; bases outside the gene matches: 8. CDR1 is SNHLY and CDR2 is FYNNEI in the germline V gene. This CDR3 contains 15 residues. CDR3 coding DNA: TGTGCCAGCAGCCAACAGGGGTCCCACACAGATACGCAGTATTTT. Amino acids: CASSQQGSHTDTQYF.

The chain has TRBV5-4 and TRBJ1-3, with D uncertain. Germline V gene sequence: CDR1 SGHNT, CDR2 YYREEE (reference sequence). The CDR3 consists of 15 residues. The ends were cut back, 4 bases at V and 0 bases at J, with 11 bases in the middle. The CDR3 sequence is CASSPDWSSGNTIYF. DNA of the CDR3: TGTGCCAGCAGCCCGGACTGGAGCTCTGGAAACACCATATATTTT.

The V gene is TRBV7-2, the J gene TRBJ2-1; 8 bases line up with TRBD2. The CDR3 totals 14 residues. The J segment lost 2 bases and the V segment lost 5 bases, leaving 2 bases of the junction unmatched. Germline-derived CDR1 and CDR2 are SGHTA and FQGNSA. CDR3 sequence (DNA): TGTGCCAGCAGCGCGCGGGGGGCCTACAATGAGCAGTTCTTC. This gives the protein CASSARGAYNEQFF.

The CDR3 protein is CASSDGTSFEQYF. CDR3 nucleotide sequence: TGTGCCAGCAGTGATGGGACTAGCTTCGAGCAGTACTTC. The chain employs TRBV6-1 and TRBJ2-7; TRBD2 aligns across 9 bases. The V segment lost 3 bases and the J segment 6 bases; nucleotides outside the gene matches: 3. CDR3 size: 13 residues. Germline-derived CDR1 and CDR2 are MNHNS and SASEGT.

The rearrangement uses TRBV7-9 and TRBJ1-1, with D possibly TRBD1 on 6 matching bases. The CDR3 length is 13 residues. Germline CDR1 reads SEHNR; CDR2 reads FQNEAQ (reference sequence). Trimming took off 1 base at V and 4 bases at J, with 7 bases between the two ends. The chain's CDR3 is CASSLGTVTEAFF. CDR3 bases: TGTGCCAGCAGCTTAGGGACAGTCACTGAAGCTTTCTTT.

J is TRBJ1-5 and V is TRBV2; D ambiguous. Germline V gives CDR1 SNHLY, CDR2 FYNNEI. The CDR3 totals 12 residues. V was clipped by 2 bases and J by 4 bases, with 3 bases between them. This CDR3 is CASSEPNQPQHF. CDR3 coding DNA: TGTGCCAGCAGTGAACCAAATCAGCCCCAGCATTTT.

V gene TRBV7-8 combines with J gene TRBJ1-2, with D possibly being TRBD1 (5 bases). CDR1 and CDR2 (germline): SGHVS, FQNEAQ. CDR3 length equals 15 residues. V dropped 5 bases and J dropped 4 bases, with 17 bases sitting between them. CDR3 amino acids: CASSPGRWGTYGYTF. The CDR3 coding sequence is TGTGCCAGCAGCCCAGGGCGGTGGGGGACCTATGGCTACACCTTC.

J is TRBJ1-3 and V is TRBV9, with D unclear. Trimming left V 4 bases short and J 0 bases short, with 11 bases between. The germline V gene has CDR1 SGDLS and CDR2 YYNGEE. This CDR3 is 15 amino acids long. In DNA form, the CDR3 reads TGTGCCAGCAGCCCGCATATGGTCTCTGGAAACACCATATATTTT. Translated, it gives CASSPHMVSGNTIYF.

V is TRBV7-3 and J is TRBJ2-1, with D tentatively TRBD1 or TRBD2 (5 bases each). The V and J ends lost 4 bases and 4 bases respectively, with 8 bases between them. The CDR3 covers 13 residues. Germline CDR1 SGHTA, CDR2 FQGTGA. CDR3 loop: CASSSGAYNEQFF. The CDR3 DNA reads as TGTGCCAGCAGCTCCGGGGCGTACAATGAGCAGTTCTTC.

The V gene is TRBV5-8, the J gene TRBJ2-7, with TRBD2 matching over 14 bases. The trim removed 5 bases at V and 2 bases at J, leaving 9 bases unmatched. Per the germline V gene, CDR1 is SGHTS and CDR2 is YDEGEE. The CDR3 extends over 17 amino acids. The CDR3 spells CASSRRGLAGGTYEQYF. CDR3 coding DNA: TGTGCCAGCAGTCGTAGAGGACTAGCGGGAGGTACCTACGAGCAGTACTTC.

The chain uses TRBV5-1 and TRBJ2-3; TRBD2 aligns across 10 bases. The CDR3 sequence is 19 residues long. V shed 1 base, J shed 0 bases, and the junction held 11 bases outside the gene matches. CDR1 is SGHRS, CDR2 YFSETQ, per germline. The CDR3 coding sequence is TGCGCCAGCAGCTTGAGGGGAAGCACTAGCGGGACTAGCACAGATACGCAGTATTTT. The encoded protein is CASSLRGSTSGTSTDTQYF.

V usage is TRBV6-1 and J usage is TRBJ2-1; TRBD1 agrees at 10 bases. The germline V gene has CDR1 MNHNS and CDR2 SASEGT. With 8 bases clipped from V and 4 bases from J, the junction kept 5 bases outside the gene matches. This CDR3 is 14 amino acids long. The CDR3 spells CASGRGQGYNEQFF. CDR3 DNA sequence: TGTGCCAGCGGCCGGGGACAGGGGTACAATGAGCAGTTCTTC.